The 29 T cell receptor beta chains given below trace back to one sample, sequenced in a study of shared clonotypes between healthy human individuals. Assay used: immunoSEQ multiplex PCR; TCRdb lists only in-frame clones, some missing. In the table there are fewer than 2.5 million clones, 93% of which are singletons. The sequencing sample was made of naive CD4+ T cells from PBMCs. Subset defined: CD45RA+ positively selected. All receptors come from a man aged 18-30 years in good health. Some clones in this sample may be carry-over from other donors' samples.

About this clone: Other nucleotide sequences in the sample specify the same CDR3. The J gene is TRBJ1-2, the V gene TRBV6-1; D ambiguous. CDR3 length: 12 residues. Germline assignment: CDR1 MNHNS and CDR2 SASEGT. V lost 2 bases to trimming and J lost 2 bases, with 3 bases between them. The CDR3, as DNA: TGTGCCAGCAGTGAAAGGAACTATGGCTACACCTTC. As protein: CASSERNYGYTF.

The rearrangement uses TRBV18 and TRBJ1-1, with D possibly TRBD1 on 5 matching bases. The CDR3 sequence is 14 residues long. Germline V gene data show CDR1 as KGHSH and CDR2 as LQKENI. V gave up 0 bases and J gave up 7 bases, with 12 bases separating them. The CDR3 DNA is TGTGCCAGCTCACCACCGGGACTTACGCGTGAAGCTTTCTTT. Encoded protein: CASSPPGLTREAFF.

This clone was seen just once. The genes are TRBV28 and TRBJ2-3; 8 nucleotides match TRBD1. V was pared by 3 bases and J by 5 bases, with 4 bases of the junction left unmatched. This CDR3 is 14 amino acids long. Germline V gene lookup returns CDR1 MDHEN and CDR2 SYDVKM. The CDR3 reads CASSLDRVVDTQYF. The CDR3 DNA follows: TGTGCCAGCAGTTTGGACAGGGTGGTAGATACGCAGTATTTT.

The chain links TRBV2 to TRBJ1-5, with TRBD1 matching over 8 bases. The CDR3 is made up of 17 amino acids. Germline CDR1 is SNHLY and CDR2 is FYNNEI. The ends lost 4 bases at V and 7 bases at J; junction bases unmatched: 15. Here the CDR3 DNA reads TGTGCCAGCAGTGCATTCGTGACAGGGGCGGCTGAGCAGCCCCAGCATTTT. It specifies CASSAFVTGAAEQPQHF.

The genes are TRBV11-2 and TRBJ2-7, with D hard to call. V lost 1 base and J lost 6, with 10 bases in between. There are 13 residues in the CDR3. The germline V gene encodes CDR1 SGHAT and CDR2 FQNNGV. CDR3 sequence (DNA): TGTGCCAGCAGCTTAGTATCTGGTCCCGAGCAGTACTTC. Its protein is CASSLVSGPEQYF.

The rearrangement links TRBV7-3 to TRBJ2-7; possibly TRBD2 for D (6 bases). CDR3 size: 15 residues. Trimming shortened V by 2 bases and J by 0 bases, and 11 bases separated the two germline ends. The V gene's germline CDR1 is SGHTA and CDR2 FQGTGA. The CDR3 region is CASSLQAGSSYEQYF. As DNA, the CDR3 is TGTGCCAGCAGCTTACAGGCCGGGAGCTCCTACGAGCAGTACTTC.

This clone was picked up one time. The chain is built from TRBV2 and TRBJ2-3; a weak D match, TRBD1 (6 bases). Deletions cut 9 bases from V and 0 bases from J, with 16 bases between. The CDR3 length is 15 residues. Germline V gives CDR1 SNHLY, CDR2 FYNNEI. CDR3 region: CARTAPRGSTDTQYF. The CDR3 DNA reads as TGTGCCAGGACGGCGCCGAGGGGGAGCACAGATACGCAGTATTTT.

This sequence joins TRBV29-1 and TRBJ2-3; 8 bases agree with TRBD1. With 7 bases clipped from V and 1 base from J, the junction kept 7 bases outside the gene matches. Germline V lookup: CDR1 SQVTM, CDR2 ANQGSEA. The CDR3 totals 14 residues. Here the CDR3 reads CSATGTGGTDTQYF. The CDR3 DNA sequence: TGCAGCGCTACCGGGACAGGAGGCACAGATACGCAGTATTTT.

The gene calls are TRBV18 and TRBJ2-5; D perhaps matches TRBD1 (5 bases). V lost 6 bases, J lost 0 bases, and 11 bases lay in between. CDR1 is KGHSH, CDR2 LQKENI, per germline. The CDR3 has 14 amino acids. DNA of the CDR3: TGTGCCAGCTCCTCAGGGCGTAACCAAGAGACCCAGTACTTC. It encodes CASSSGRNQETQYF.

V gene TRBV11-1 combines with J gene TRBJ1-4; weak D call: TRBD1 (5 bases). CDR1 and CDR2 from the germline V gene are SGHAT and FQDESV (reference sequence). This CDR3 is 13 amino acids long. The germline V and J ends were trimmed by 2 bases and 8 bases, with 9 bases remaining between them. CDR3 DNA sequence: TGTGCCAGCAGCTTACTACGGGGGGAAAAACTGTTTTTT. As protein: CASSLLRGEKLFF.

This chain connects TRBV5-6 to TRBJ2-1; 7 nucleotides line up with TRBD2. CDR1 SGHDT and CDR2 YYEEEE come from the germline V gene. The CDR3 has 17 amino acids. V dropped 0 bases and J dropped 6; count of bases not matched to a gene: 12. This CDR3 reads CASSLVLAEDVGNEQFF. CDR3 coding DNA: TGTGCCAGCAGCTTGGTTCTAGCGGAAGACGTAGGCAATGAGCAGTTCTTC.

J is TRBJ2-1 and V is TRBV4-3; 8 bases agree with TRBD2. The V gene end was trimmed by 3 bases and the J gene end by 1 base; junction bases not matched to a gene: 8. This CDR3 has 17 residues. Germline CDR1 LGHNA, CDR2 YSLEER. DNA for the CDR3: TGCGCCAGCAGCCAGGGAAGCGGGAGTGGATCCTACAATGAGCAGTTCTTC. This translates into CASSQGSGSGSYNEQFF.

The chain combines TRBV6-1 with TRBJ1-4; 9 bases line up with TRBD1. The length of the CDR3 is 13 residues. Looked up from germline, CDR1 is MNHNS and CDR2 is SASEGT. V shed 10 bases and J 8 bases; nucleotides not matched to a gene: 8. Here the CDR3 DNA reads TGTGCCACCGCGGACAGGGGTGGGGAAAAACTGTTTTTT. Translating it yields CATADRGGEKLFF.

V and J are TRBV27 and TRBJ1-3, with TRBD1 as a possible D gene (6 bases). Germline V gives CDR1 MNHEY, CDR2 SMNVEV (reference sequence). This CDR3 contains 15 residues. Trimming left V 3 bases short and J 3 bases short, with 12 bases between. The CDR3 is CASSLGGPGGNTIYF. Here the CDR3 DNA reads TGTGCCAGCAGTTTGGGGGGGCCGGGTGGAAACACCATATATTTT.

The rearrangement joins TRBV2 to TRBJ2-5; the D call may be TRBD1 or TRBD2 (5 bases each). CDR1 SNHLY and CDR2 FYNNEI come from the germline V gene. Trimming pared 7 bases from V and 7 bases from J, leaving 16 bases between. This CDR3 contains 13 residues. CDR3 residues: CASKDPGPMTQYF. The CDR3 DNA is TGTGCCAGCAAAGACCCGGGACCCATGACCCAGTACTTC.

The CDR3 reads CASSWGGTSGTDTQYF. In nucleotides, the CDR3 is TGTGCCAGCAGCTGGGGCGGGACTAGCGGAACAGATACGCAGTATTTT. This chain connects TRBV5-4 to TRBJ2-3, with 11 bases lining up with TRBD2. The CDR3 runs 16 residues. Germline V gene lookup returns CDR1 SGHNT and CDR2 YYREEE (reference sequence). V dropped 3 bases and J dropped 3; count of bases not matched to a gene: 6.

The chain uses TRBV29-1 and TRBJ2-2; D is possibly TRBD1 (6 bases). The CDR3 has 13 amino acids. Germline V gives CDR1 SQVTM, CDR2 ANQGSEA. V shed 4 bases and J shed 4 bases, with 10 bases lying between them. For the CDR3, the DNA is TGCAGCGTTGGGGTACAGGGCACCGGGGAGCTGTTTTTT. Amino acids: CSVGVQGTGELFF.

This clone appeared a few times. Other DNA sequences of this sample code for an identical CDR3. The rearrangement uses TRBV19 and TRBJ2-1; D gene ambiguous. Per germline, CDR1 LNHDA and CDR2 SQIVND (reference sequence). Deletions cut 5 bases from V and 4 bases from J, with 3 bases between. The CDR3 sequence is 11 residues long. CDR3 sequence: CASSSYNEQFF. The CDR3 nucleotides read TGTGCCAGTAGTTCGTACAATGAGCAGTTCTTC. Based on the CDR3 plus reference TRBV19 and TRBJ2-1, the full variable domain is DGGITQSPKYLFRKEGQNVTLSCEQNLNHDAMYWYRQDPGQGLRLIYYSQIVNDFQKGDIAEGYSVSREKKESFPLTVTSAQKNPTAFYLCASSSYNEQFFGPGTRLTVL.

This clone appeared a single time. CDR3 nucleotide sequence: TGTGCCGTACAGGGTCGCAATCAGCCCCAGCATTTT. This encodes CAVQGRNQPQHF. This rearrangement joins TRBV10-3 to TRBJ1-5, with D possibly being TRBD1 (6 bases). Deletions cut 11 bases from V and 2 bases from J, with 10 bases between. The germline gives CDR1 ENHRY, CDR2 SYGVKD. This CDR3 spans 12 amino acids.

The chain carries TRBV27 and TRBJ2-7; TRBD2 matches 8 bases. The CDR3 runs 14 residues. Germline V gives CDR1 MNHEY, CDR2 SMNVEV (reference sequence). V dropped 6 bases and J dropped 1; count of bases not matched to a gene: 5. The chain's CDR3 is CASRAGVVSYEQYF. The CDR3 DNA is TGTGCCAGCAGAGCGGGAGTTGTTTCCTACGAGCAGTACTTC.

The V call is TRBV5-1, the J call TRBJ2-1; TRBD2 matches 9 bases. Germline CDR1 and CDR2: SGHRS and YFSETQ. The junction had 4 bases not matched to a gene; V was cut back by 4 bases and J by 5 bases. The CDR3 consists of 14 residues. CDR3 sequence reads: CASSGLAGNNEQFF. CDR3 nucleotides: TGCGCCAGCAGCGGGCTAGCGGGAAACAATGAGCAGTTCTTC.

V and J are TRBV11-2 and TRBJ1-1, with D perhaps matching TRBD1 (6 bases). The CDR3 runs to 14 residues. Trimming took 4 bases from V and 4 from J, leaving 13 bases between them. Germline lookup yields CDR1 SGHAT and CDR2 FQNNGV. The CDR3 loop reads CASSYTQGGTEAFF. CDR3 in DNA: TGTGCCAGCAGCTATACACAGGGTGGCACTGAAGCTTTCTTT.

The chain employs TRBV9 and TRBJ2-1, with no clear D. The CDR3 sequence is 14 residues long. Germline CDR1 reads SGDLS; CDR2 reads YYNGEE. V gave up 6 bases and J gave up 7 bases, with 17 bases separating them. CDR3 in DNA: TGTGCCAGCACAGGAAACAGCCTGGGGAATGAGCAGTTCTTC. The encoded protein is CASTGNSLGNEQFF.

The V gene is TRBV7-3, the J gene TRBJ1-1; 7 bases agree with TRBD1. CDR1 is SGHTA and CDR2 is FQGTGA in the germline V gene. Trimming at V came to 5 bases and at J to 4 bases, leaving 7 bases not matched to a gene. The CDR3 covers 14 residues. CDR3 residues: CASSVQGRVTEAFF. CDR3 bases: TGTGCCAGCAGCGTACAGGGGAGGGTCACTGAAGCTTTCTTT.

This chain connects TRBV2 to TRBJ2-7, with D unclear. Germline CDR1 and CDR2: SNHLY and FYNNEI. The CDR3 length is 12 residues. Trimming shortened V by 6 bases and J by 2 bases, and 8 bases separated the two germline ends. This CDR3 is CASSFTPYEQYF. CDR3 bases: TGTGCCAGCAGCTTTACCCCCTACGAGCAGTACTTC.

The genes are TRBV7-2 and TRBJ2-7; the match to TRBD1 covers 7 bases. Germline CDR1 is SGHTA and CDR2 is FQGNSA. The CDR3 spans 15 residues. Losses at the gene ends were 4 bases for V and 3 bases for J; bases not matched to a gene: 9. Here the CDR3 DNA reads TGTGCCAGCAGCTCTTTCCGGGACAGAGGCTACGAGCAGTACTTC. Its protein is CASSSFRDRGYEQYF.

The chain couples TRBV28 to TRBJ1-5; no reliable D call. Trimming took 6 bases from V and 7 from J, leaving 13 bases between them. This CDR3 has 13 amino acids. The germline V gene encodes CDR1 MDHEN and CDR2 SYDVKM. This CDR3 is CASSRRVGQPQHF. In nucleotides, the CDR3 is TGTGCCAGCAGCCGAAGGGTGGGGCAGCCCCAGCATTTT.

Remarks on this clone: This specimen includes other DNA sequences encoding the same CDR3. The J gene is TRBJ2-5, the V gene TRBV28, with D possibly being TRBD2 (7 bases). Germline CDR1 and CDR2: MDHEN and SYDVKM. V was trimmed by 6 bases and J by 3 bases, leaving 14 bases between them. This CDR3 comprises 14 residues. CDR3 sequence (DNA): TGTGCCAGCAGCAAGGGGGGGTCTAAAGAGACCCAGTACTTC. It translates to CASSKGGSKETQYF.

A word on this clone: Different DNA sequences within this sample yield the same CDR3. The chain uses TRBV14 and TRBJ1-1; D is ambiguous. The germline CDR1 and CDR2 sequences are SGHDN and FVKESK. The CDR3 consists of 13 residues. Trimming took 2 bases from V and 0 from J, leaving 4 bases between them. CDR3 amino acids: CASSQSLNTEAFF. In DNA, the CDR3 is TGTGCCAGCAGCCAATCGCTGAACACTGAAGCTTTCTTT. Supplemented by reference TRBV14 and TRBJ1-1, the full variable domain reads EAGVTQFPSHSVIEKGQTVTLRCDPISGHDNLYWYRRVMGKEIKFLLHFVKESKQDESGMPNNRFLAERTGGTYSTLKVQPAELEDSGVYFCASSQSLNTEAFFGQGTRLTVV.